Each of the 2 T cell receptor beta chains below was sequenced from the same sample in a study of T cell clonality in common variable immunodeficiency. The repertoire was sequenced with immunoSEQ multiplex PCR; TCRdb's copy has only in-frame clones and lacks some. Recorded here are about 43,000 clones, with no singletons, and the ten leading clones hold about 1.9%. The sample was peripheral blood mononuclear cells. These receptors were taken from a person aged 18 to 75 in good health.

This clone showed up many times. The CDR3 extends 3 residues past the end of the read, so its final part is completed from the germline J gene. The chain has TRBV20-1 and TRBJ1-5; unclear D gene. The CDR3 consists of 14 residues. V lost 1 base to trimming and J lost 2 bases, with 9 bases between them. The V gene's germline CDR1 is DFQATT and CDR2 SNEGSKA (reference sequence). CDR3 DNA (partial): TGCAGTGCTAGAGCCGACACGGGCAATCAGCCC. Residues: CSARADTGNQP. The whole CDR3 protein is CSARADTGNQPQHF.

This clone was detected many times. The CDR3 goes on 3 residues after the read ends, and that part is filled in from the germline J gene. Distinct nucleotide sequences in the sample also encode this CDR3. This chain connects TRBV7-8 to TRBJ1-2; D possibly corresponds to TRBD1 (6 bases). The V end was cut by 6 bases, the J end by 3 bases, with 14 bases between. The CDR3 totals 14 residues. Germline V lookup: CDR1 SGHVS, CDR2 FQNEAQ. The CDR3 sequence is CASRAGGGDYGYTF. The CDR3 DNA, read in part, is TGTGCCAGCAGAGCGGGCGGGGGCGACTATGGC. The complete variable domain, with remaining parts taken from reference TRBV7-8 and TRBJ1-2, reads GAGVSQSPRYKVAKRGQDVALRCDPISGHVSLFWYQQALGQGPEFLTYFQNEAQLDKSGLPSDRFFAERPEGSVSTLKIQRTQQEDSAVYLCASRAGGGDYGYTFGSGTRLTVV.